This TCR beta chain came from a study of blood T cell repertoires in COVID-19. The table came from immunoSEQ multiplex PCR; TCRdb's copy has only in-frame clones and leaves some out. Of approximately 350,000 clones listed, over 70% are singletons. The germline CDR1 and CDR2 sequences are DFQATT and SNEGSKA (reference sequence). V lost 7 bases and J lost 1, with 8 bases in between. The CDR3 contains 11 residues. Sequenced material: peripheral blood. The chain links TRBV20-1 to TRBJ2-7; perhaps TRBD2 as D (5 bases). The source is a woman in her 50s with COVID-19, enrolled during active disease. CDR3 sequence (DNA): TGCAGTGTCCGGGAATCCTACGAGCAGTACTTC. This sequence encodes CSVRESYEQYF.